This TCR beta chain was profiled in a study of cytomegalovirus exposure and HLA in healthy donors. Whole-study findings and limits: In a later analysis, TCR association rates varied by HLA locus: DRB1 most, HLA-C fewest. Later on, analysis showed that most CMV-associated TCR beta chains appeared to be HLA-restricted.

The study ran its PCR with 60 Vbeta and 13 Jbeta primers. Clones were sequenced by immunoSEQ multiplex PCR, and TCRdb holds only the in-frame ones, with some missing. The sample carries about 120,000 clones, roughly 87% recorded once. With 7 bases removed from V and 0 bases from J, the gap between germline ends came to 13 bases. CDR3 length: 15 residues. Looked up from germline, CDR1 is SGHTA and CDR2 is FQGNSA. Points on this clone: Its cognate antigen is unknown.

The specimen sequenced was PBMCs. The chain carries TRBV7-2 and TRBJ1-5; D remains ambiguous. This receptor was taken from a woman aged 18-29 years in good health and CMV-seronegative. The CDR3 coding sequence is TGTGCCAGCACGTCCGGGGTCGGTAGCAATCAGCCCCAGCATTTT. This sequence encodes CASTSGVGSNQPQHF.